This T cell receptor beta chain was identified during a study of blood T cell repertoires in COVID-19. Methods used by the authors: It was from reference gene primer amplification that nucleated cell counts were estimated. Using immunoSEQ multiplex PCR, the repertoire was profiled, and TCRdb retains in-frame clones only, with some absent. V and J calls and clone size come straight from that table; D and trimming were deduced from the DNA. The profile shows some 210,000 clones, approximately 90% of them singletons. Germline V lookup: CDR1 SGDLS, CDR2 YYNGEE. Trimming at V came to 4 bases and at J to 12 bases, leaving 11 bases not matched to a gene. CDR3 length equals 14 residues.

The chain links TRBV9 to TRBJ1-4, with 8 positions matching TRBD1. The sequenced sample consisted of PBMCs or T cells enriched from blood (not recorded which). The TCR was taken from a man aged 18 to 30 with acute COVID-19. DNA for the CDR3: TGTGCCAGCAGCACCGGGACAGGTCTTGCGGAACTGTTTTTT. Protein sequence: CASSTGTGLAELFF.